The sequence of this T cell receptor beta chain was determined in a study of T cells in Graves' hyperthyroidism and ophthalmopathy (dated by TCRdb to between 2018 and 2021). Regarding the complete study: A discovery cohort of approximately 100 patients, approximately 45 with Graves' ophthalmopathy and 55 to 60 with stable Graves' hyperthyroidism, was used to find distinguishing TCR V-J signatures. Prospective prediction of ophthalmopathy was tested in an independent validation cohort consisting of fewer than 20 hyperthyroidism patients and 15 to 17 patients who later progressed to ophthalmopathy. The 75 to 100 discovery patients were randomly divided into training and test sets at a 7:3 ratio. The study also compared thyroid tissue and blood T-cell repertoires from 5 to 7 Graves' hyperthyroidism patients. After blood sampling, hyperthyroidism patients were treated with methimazole at a starting dose of 30 mg daily, and ophthalmopathy patients were treated with high-dose intravenous methylprednisolone. TCR Vbeta CDR3 sequencing of 135 peripheral blood samples (around 45 ophthalmopathy, 75 hyperthyroidism and roughly 17 progressor patients) is reported in the paper. Study-level results and caveats: During validation, the model predicted progression to ophthalmopathy a median of about 6.5 months ahead of onset, with approximately 71% sensitivity and about 75% specificity. Most expanded thyroid clonotypes (frequency above 0.001) were also detected in blood, a finding suggesting that blood repertoires may reflect thyroid immune responses. No statistical method was used to set the sample size in advance, and investigators knew the group allocation. A model built on a 13 V-J signature distinguished ophthalmopathy from stable hyperthyroidism, reaching about 89% sensitivity and 81.08% specificity in cross-validation and 80%/75% in testing.

The TCR beta CDR3 regions were amplified from the RNA transcripts. A first-round RT-PCR of the TCR CDR3 used the HTBI primer set with the Qiagen OneStep RT-PCR kit. Libraries were constructed in a second round of multiplex PCR, after which size selection and purification were performed. Libraries were sequenced paired-end with 100 bp reads on an Illumina HiSeq2000. Turning to the authors' computational methods: SOAPnuke was used to process the raw data, removing reads that contained adapters or uncalled bases, had a mean Phred below 15, or lacked an exact match to the constant primer or identifier. COPE v1.2.5 was used to merge high-quality paired reads, and clonotypes were defined as unique nucleotide sequences. Clonotypes were aligned to IMGT TRBV, TRBD and TRBJ reference segments using MiTCR v1.1. Analysis was restricted to V-J combinations with a frequency above 0.0001, which covered 98% to 99.2% of repertoires. The TCS score was defined as F50 (clonal expansion) divided by E x V (chaos), with BLOSUM62-based TCRdist calculated between CDR3 peptides within each V-J. Welch's t-statistics and random forest reduced just over 500 V-J features to about 12, which were used in a naive Bayes classifier (R e1071). Thyroid-blood repertoire similarity was quantified with the Morisita-Horn index. TCRdb reran the public reads through fastp at Q25 and MiXCR, keeping productive beta chains. Duplicate CDR3 protein sequences are folded into a single record with the most common DNA and genes. None of the V and J calls come from the authors' own analysis; TCRdb made them. This sample is represented by approximately 510,000 distinct CDR3 sequences; 46% of them were singletons. Of the sample, around two fifths falls within the top ten clones.

From the cysteine up to the phenylalanine, the CDR3 has a length of 15 residues. Of all the DNA, just the CDR3 is kept, 45 bases in frame from base 1. The germline V gene (reference sequence) supplies CDR1 SEHNR and CDR2 FQNEAQ. Exclusion was applied to patients with uncontrolled infections, other autoimmune diseases, pregnancy or lactation. Diagnoses relied on clinical symptoms, serum thyroxine and TRAb, thyroid ultrasound and orbital computed tomography. Total RNA was extracted with Trizol reagent, and quality was checked on an Agilent 2100 Bioanalyzer. Notes on this clonotype: What this receptor recognizes is not known. The junction and the germline gene differ at one end; a read error may be behind it.

This chain is built from TRBV7-9 and TRBJ1-2; perhaps TRBD1 is the D gene, with 5 bases matching. Sequenced input: peripheral blood or thyroid tissue (not recorded which). This TCR came from an adult woman with Graves' disease, either hyperthyroidism or ophthalmopathy (not recorded which). The DNA reads TGCGCCAGCAGGCTCCCGGGACGCGAAAACTATGGCTACACCTTC. Its translation is CASRLPGRENYGYTF.